This T cell receptor beta chain appears in the sequencing data of a study of shared clonotypes between healthy human individuals (dated by TCRdb to 2019 to 2021). Some background on the complete study: The cohort included a few men and two women between 18 and 49 years of age. For each donor, CD4 naive and CD4 memory were each given three plates, CD8 naive was given two plates, and CD8 memory was given one plate. Blood TCR repertoires of five healthy adults were deeply sequenced to estimate repertoire size and the extent of clonotype sharing between individuals. Different laboratories and diverse techniques were used to prepare libraries and sequence TCR repertoires, to increase sequencing depth and limit assay-specific biases. Between about 0.94 and 8.9 billion PBMCs per donor were obtained by leukapheresis.

TCR CDR3 regions were amplified from genomic DNA by multiplex PCR using the deep immunoSEQ assay. Extracted genomic DNA from each cell subset was distributed evenly across all wells of several immunoSEQ 96-well plates, and each plate was treated as a replicate. For sorted subsets, each replicate PCR was loaded with approximately 0.2 ug genomic DNA, equivalent to roughly 30,000 T cell genomes. Purified libraries were quantified with a Qubit 3.0 fluorometer, sized on a Bioanalyzer 2100, and re-quantified with the KAPA Library Quantification kit. Every immunoSEQ 96-well plate was sequenced on a dedicated single-read 150-cycle Illumina NextSeq 550 flow cell. Processing in the source paper ran as follows. Because only junctional sequences without quality scores were contained in the immunoSEQ output, filtering matching that applied to full-length reads could not be performed. To assign V/J genes and CDR3, sequences were annotated against IMGT germline references using PyIR, a Python wrapper for IgBLAST v1.9. Reads were filtered out if the reads had weak V/J assignments (E-value above 1e-6), no CDR3, stop codons, out-of-frame junctions, or ambiguous translated residues. V3J clonotypes were defined as sequences sharing the same inferred V gene, J gene, and CDR3 amino acid sequence. Percentage overlap between repertoires was calculated by dividing the number of shared unique clonotypes by the size of the smaller repertoire. RTK rarefaction, the Chao1 estimator, and Recon v2.1 estimates of unobserved clonotypes were used to assess repertoire richness. For all TCRbeta clonotypes obtained by the gDNA method from a handful of donors, generation probabilities were computed with OLGA. The clones in this table, taken by TCRdb from immuneACCESS, are in-frame only. Not every clone is retained; where verified, under half of the shortfall comes from an unresolved V gene, and the cause of the rest is unknown. That table supplies the V and J calls and clone size; D and trimming were determined from the DNA. The sample records some 2.1 million clones, about 93% of which are singletons. About 1.7% of the sample is held by the ten biggest clonotypes.

For the CD8 naive samples, CD45RO-negative cells were positively selected for CCR7, yielding a CD45RA+CCR7+ population from which TemRA cells were excluded. Healthy HIV-negative adults with no recently reported acute infections or vaccinations were included as donors. All donors were Caucasian adults living in Nashville, Tennessee, USA. Blood was collected by leukapheresis, and PBMCs were isolated by Ficoll-Histopaque density gradient centrifugation and then cryopreserved in liquid nitrogen vapor phase. Analytical flow cytometry was used to check the purity and quantity of each magnetically sorted T cell population. Each sorted fraction had its genomic DNA isolated and then quantified by UV absorbance on a Nanodrop 2000c. Points the paper makes about the study in general: Across a handful of donors, about 5% of naive CD4, more than 3% of naive CD8, about 2% of memory CD4, and approximately 0.4% of memory CD8 clonotypes were shared. Compared with non-shared clonotypes, clonotypes shared by all four sorted-subset donors had higher generation probabilities. Estimated clonotype richness was generally larger for naive than for memory subsets. Only blood was sampled, and tissue TCR repertoires likely differ from those in blood. Because the study included a small number of donors, the genetic and exposure-history diversity represented was limited. Based on pairwise subsampling, the degree of clonotype sharing among donors was expected to be affected by sequencing depth. Incomplete sequencing was indicated by rarefaction of sorted-subset datasets, despite the large sequencing depth.

The table lists this clone with a few counts. No cognate antigen has been identified for it. No much larger clonotype is one base removed from it; base qualities were not supplied. There are 14 amino acids in the CDR3, from cysteine to phenylalanine inclusive. The retained sequence is limited to the CDR3, 42 bases, with the frame set at the first base. Via the germline V gene, CDR1 is SGHAT and CDR2 FQNNGV. The germline ends are 14 bases apart after V is trimmed by 4 bases and J by 7 bases. Rearrangement joined TRBV11-2 to TRBJ1-5; TRBD1 is a possible D gene, resting on 6 matching bases. The sequenced sample was naive CD8+ T cells from PBMCs. The cell subset or site label for this specimen denotes: CD45RA+CCR7+. The receptor comes from a man between 18 and 29 years old in good health. Some clones in this sample may be carry-over from other donors' samples. The CDR3 region has the sequence CASSYGRGPQPQHF. The DNA is TGTGCCAGCAGCTACGGACGGGGGCCACAGCCCCAGCATTTT. The reference TRBV11-2 and TRBJ1-5 proteins fill in what lies around the CDR3, so the full variable domain reads EAGVAQSPRYKIIEKRQSVAFWCNPISGHATLYWYQQILGQGPKLLIQFQNNGVVDDSQLPKDRFSAERLKGVDSTLKIQPAKLEDSAVYLCASSYGRGPQPQHFGDGTRLSIL.